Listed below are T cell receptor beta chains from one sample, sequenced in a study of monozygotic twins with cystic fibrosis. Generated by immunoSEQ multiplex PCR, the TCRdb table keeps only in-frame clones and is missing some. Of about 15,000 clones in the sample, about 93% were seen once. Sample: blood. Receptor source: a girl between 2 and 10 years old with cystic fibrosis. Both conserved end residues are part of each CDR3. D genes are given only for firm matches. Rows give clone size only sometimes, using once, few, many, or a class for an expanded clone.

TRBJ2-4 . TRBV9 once TGTGCCAGCAGCCCAGGGGTAGCCAAAAACATTCAGTACTTC CASSPGVAKNIQYF
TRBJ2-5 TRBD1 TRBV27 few TGTGCCAGCAGTCTAACTTCAGACAGGGCGCATAATCAAGAGACCCAGTACTTC CASSLTSDRAHNQETQYF
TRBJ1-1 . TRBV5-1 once TGCGCCAGCAGCACCGGGACCACAACCGAAGCTTTCTTT CASSTGTTTEAFF
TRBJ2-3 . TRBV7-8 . TGTGCCAGCAGCTTAGTCCGAGATACGCAGTATTTT CASSLVRDTQYF
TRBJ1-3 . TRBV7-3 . TGTGCCAGCAGCTACAGGCCTGGAAACACCATATATTTT CASSYRPGNTIYF
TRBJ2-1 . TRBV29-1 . TGCAGCGGGGGGTACGGGGCCAAGCGCGTGAATGAGCAGTTCTTC CSGGYGAKRVNEQFF
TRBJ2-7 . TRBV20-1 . TGCAGTGCCCAGGGCTACGAGCAGTACTTC CSAQGYEQYF
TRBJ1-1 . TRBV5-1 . TGCGCCAGCAGCTTGGTTGCTCCGATAAACACTGAAGCTTTCTTT CASSLVAPINTEAFF
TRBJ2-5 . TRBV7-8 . TGTGCCAGCAGCCCTATGGACCTAAAAGGAGAGACCCAGTACTTC CASSPMDLKGETQYF
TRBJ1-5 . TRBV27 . TGTGCCAGCAGTCTTGAACCCCCCAGGCCTTATAGCAATCAGCCCCAGCATTTT CASSLEPPRPYSNQPQHF
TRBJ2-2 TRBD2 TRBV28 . TGTGCCAGCAGCCCAGGGACTAGCGGGAATTCCGGGGAGCTGTTTTTT CASSPGTSGNSGELFF
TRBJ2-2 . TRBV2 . TGTGCCACTTCCGCCTTCACCGGGGAGCTGTTTTTT CATSAFTGELFF
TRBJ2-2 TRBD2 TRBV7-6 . TGTGCCAGCAGCTTAGAGGAACTAGCGGGGACCGGGGAGCTGTTTTTT CASSLEELAGTGELFF
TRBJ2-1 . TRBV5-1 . TGCGCCAGCAGCCCGGACCCGAGCTCCTACAATGAGCAGTTCTTC CASSPDPSSYNEQFF
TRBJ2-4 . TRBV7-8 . TGTGCCAGCAGCTCTCCTCTGGGACTCGCACTAGCCAAAAACATTCAGTACTTC CASSSPLGLALAKNIQYF
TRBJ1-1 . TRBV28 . TGTGCCAGCAGTTTTTCTGGGAAGTTTGAAGCTTTCTTT CASSFSGKFEAFF
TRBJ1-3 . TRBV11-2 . TGTGCCAGCAGCTTAGTCCCAGGGGGAAACACCATATATTTT CASSLVPGGNTIYF
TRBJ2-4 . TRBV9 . TGTGCCAGCAGCAAGCTCCGGGAGATTAAAAACATTCAGTACTTC CASSKLREIKNIQYF
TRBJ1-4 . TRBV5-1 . TGCGCCAGCAGTGATCGACGGGATGAAAAACTGTTTTTT CASSDRRDEKLFF
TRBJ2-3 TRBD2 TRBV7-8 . TGTGCCAGCAGCTTAGAGCTTGGTTGGTTGGCGGGAGGGCCGACAGATACGCAGTATTTT CASSLELGWLAGGPTDTQYF
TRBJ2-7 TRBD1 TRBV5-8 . TGTGCCAGCACCCCCGGGACAGGGGGCCTAGCGGCCCGCTCCGAGCAGTACTTC CASTPGTGGLAARSEQYF
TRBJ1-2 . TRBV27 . TGTGCCAGCAGTGCTAACGGACAGAACTATGGCTACACCTTC CASSANGQNYGYTF
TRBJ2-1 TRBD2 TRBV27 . TGTGCCAGCAGTCCACGGACTAGGGGTGAGCAGTTCTTC CASSPRTRGEQFF
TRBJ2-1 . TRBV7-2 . TGTGCCAGCCAGTCGGGGCCGCTCAATGAGCAGTTCTTC CASQSGPLNEQFF
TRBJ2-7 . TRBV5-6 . TGTGCCAGCAGCTTGGGTTTGCGCACCTCCTACGAGCAGTACTTC CASSLGLRTSYEQYF
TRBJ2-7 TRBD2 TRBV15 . TGTGCCACCAGTCGTAGCGGGAGTATCCACGAGCAGTACTTC CATSRSGSIHEQYF
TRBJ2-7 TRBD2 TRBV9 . TGTGCCAGCAGCGTAGGGCTAGCGGGTAGCTACGAGCAGTACTTC CASSVGLAGSYEQYF
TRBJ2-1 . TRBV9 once TGTGCCAGCAGCGGGGCGGAGCAGTTCTTC CASSGAEQFF
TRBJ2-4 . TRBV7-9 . TGTGCCAGCAGCGTATTTGGGGGCGCGAGAACCAAAAACATTCAGTACTTC CASSVFGGARTKNIQYF
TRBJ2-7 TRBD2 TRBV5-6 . TGTGCCAGCAGCTCTGGAATGCTAGCGGCCTCCTCCTACGAGCAGTACTTC CASSSGMLAASSYEQYF
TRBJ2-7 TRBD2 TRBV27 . TGTGCCAGCAGGGGACTAGCGGACTCCTACGAGCAGTACTTC CASRGLADSYEQYF
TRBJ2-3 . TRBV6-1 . TGTGCCAGCAGTGAATTAGGAGCCCCCACAGATACGCAGTATTTT CASSELGAPTDTQYF
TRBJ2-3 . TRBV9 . TGTGCCAGCAGCGTAGCACCGAGCTCAGCAGATACGCAGTATTTT CASSVAPSSADTQYF
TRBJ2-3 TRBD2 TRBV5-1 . TGCGCCAGCAGCCGCCCGACTAGCGGAGAACTCGGGTATACGCAGTATTTT CASSRPTSGELGYTQYF
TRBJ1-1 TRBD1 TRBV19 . TGTGCCAGTAGTTCGGGGGACAGGGGGTACACTGAAGCTTTCTTT CASSSGDRGYTEAFF
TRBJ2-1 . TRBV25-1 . TGTGCCAGCAGTGGGTATACAGGGCAGAATGAGCAGTTCTTC CASSGYTGQNEQFF
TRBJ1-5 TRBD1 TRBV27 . TGTGCCAGCAGCCACAGGGGGTCCACGCCCCAGCATTTT CASSHRGSTPQHF
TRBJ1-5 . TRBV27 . TGTGCCAGCAGTTTATCTCGGGGCAATCAGCCCCAGCATTTT CASSLSRGNQPQHF
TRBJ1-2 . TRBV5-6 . TGTGCCAGCAGCTTGGGGTTTTTGTCTAACTATGGCTACACCTTC CASSLGFLSNYGYTF
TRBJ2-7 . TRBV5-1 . TGCGCCAGCAGCTTGGGGGCCAACTCCTACGAGCAGTACTTC CASSLGANSYEQYF